Following are 5 T cell receptor beta chains from one sample sequenced in a study of OX40 agonist ivuxolimab in advanced cancers. Method: immunoSEQ multiplex PCR; TCRdb's copy keeps in-frame clones and lacks some. Here the sample spans some 67,000 clones, roughly 90% being singletons. This specimen was CD4+ or CD8+ T cells sorted from blood, taken in a trial of the OX40 agonist ivuxolimab. These receptor sequences come from an adult with an advanced solid tumor such as melanoma, head and neck, liver or kidney cancer.

The genes are TRBV18 and TRBJ2-7; D gene uncertain. CDR1 and CDR2 (germline): KGHSH, LQKENI. V lost 2 bases and J lost 3, with 2 bases in between. This CDR3 spans 11 amino acids. The CDR3 spells CASSPDYEQYF. In DNA form, the CDR3 reads TGTGCCAGCTCACCAGACTACGAGCAGTACTTC.

V gene TRBV6-5 combines with J gene TRBJ2-3, with TRBD2 matching 13 bases. V gave up 4 bases and J gave up 3 bases; unmatched junction bases: 4. Per the germline V gene, CDR1 is MNHEY and CDR2 is SVGAGI. The CDR3 runs 16 residues. The DNA for the CDR3 is TGTGCCAGCAGTTTTGGACTAGCGGGAGTTACAGATACGCAGTATTTT. Encoded protein: CASSFGLAGVTDTQYF.

Points on this clone: Likely a read error: the CDR3 ends without its conserved phenylalanine or tryptophan. The DNA is omitted, as the CDR3 cannot be located on it reliably, and the CDR3 follows TCRdb's listing. The genes are TRBV6-1 and TRBJ1-4; the table calls TRBD1, which could not be checked here. Per the germline V gene, CDR1 is MNHNS and CDR2 is SASEGT. The CDR3 contains 11 residues when both ends are counted. The CDR3 region is CASSWLQNLVI.

This CDR3 is CASSLETGVRDYEQYF. The CDR3, as DNA: TGTGCCAGCAGCTTAGAGACAGGGGTTCGGGACTACGAGCAGTACTTC. V and J are TRBV7-9 and TRBJ2-7, with TRBD1 identical over 8 bases. The CDR3 has 16 amino acids. The V and J ends lost 1 base and 3 bases, in that order; junction bases with no gene match: 8. The germline V gene encodes CDR1 SEHNR and CDR2 FQNEAQ (reference sequence).

The rearrangement uses TRBV5-6 and TRBJ1-5, with D unresolved. The CDR3 is 14 amino acids. V was trimmed by 0 bases and J by 1 base, leaving 5 bases between them. From germline, CDR1 is SGHDT and CDR2 YYEEEE. CDR3 nucleotides: TGTGCCAGCAGCTTGGTTTCCAGCAATCAGCCCCAGCATTTT. Its translation: CASSLVSSNQPQHF.